These T cell receptor beta chains were read from a single sample in a study of blood T cell repertoires in COVID-19. Using immunoSEQ multiplex PCR, the repertoire was profiled, and TCRdb retains in-frame clones only, with some absent. The sample records over 150,000 clones, about 85% being singletons. The material sequenced was peripheral blood. The receptors derive from a young man with acute or convalescent COVID-19. Both conserved end residues are part of each CDR3. D genes are given only for firm matches. Rows may omit the clone size; those that give it use once, few, many or a size class.

d_call	v_call	j_call	clone_size	cdr3_nt	cdr3_aa
-	TRBV5-6	TRBJ2-5	-	TGTGCCAGCAGCTCAGGAGGGGGCCGGGAGGAGACCCAGTACTTC	CASSSGGGREETQYF
TRBD2	TRBV19	TRBJ2-1	-	TGTGCCAGTAGTATATTTGGTTCTAGCGGACGCTCCTACAATGAGCAGTTCTTC	CASSIFGSSGRSYNEQFF
TRBD2	TRBV3-1/TRBV3-2	TRBJ2-1	-	TGTGCCAGCAGCCAACGACTAGCGGGGGGGCATGATGAGCAGTTCTTC	CASSQRLAGGHDEQFF
-	TRBV9	TRBJ2-3	-	TGTGCCAGCAGCGATCCCTTATCCGGGGAGCGCGATACGCAGTATTTT	CASSDPLSGERDTQYF
-	TRBV14	TRBJ2-3	-	TGTGCCAGCAGCCACCTTACTAGCACAGATACGCAGTATTTT	CASSHLTSTDTQYF
TRBD1	TRBV11-3	TRBJ1-4	-	TGTGCCAGCAGCACATTCTGTAACAGGGGTAAAGTGTTTTTT	CASSTFCNRGKVFF
TRBD2	TRBV4-1	TRBJ2-7	-	TGCGCCAGCAGCGCCCTTCTAGCGGGGGGATACGAGCAGTACTTC	CASSALLAGGYEQYF
TRBD2	TRBV24-1	TRBJ2-5	-	TGTGCCACCAGTGATTTGCGAGCGGGAGGGAGGGAGACCCAGTACTTC	CATSDLRAGGRETQYF
-	TRBV7-9	TRBJ1-4	-	TGTGCCAGCAGCCCCCGCTTGGGGGCAATTGAAAAACTGTTTTTT	CASSPRLGAIEKLFF
-	TRBV9	TRBJ2-3	-	TGTGCCAGCAGCCTTCCCGCGGATACGCAGTATTTT	CASSLPADTQYF
-	TRBV20-1	TRBJ2-7	-	TGCAGTGCTAGATCGGACGAGCAGTACTTC	CSARSDEQYF
-	TRBV4-1	TRBJ1-6	-	TGCGCCAGCAGCCACCTAGATTCACCCCTCCACTTT	CASSHLDSPLHF
-	TRBV30	TRBJ2-7	-	TGTGCCTGGGCGGGGCAGGGACTCTTATACGAGCAGTACTTC	CAWAGQGLLYEQYF
TRBD1	TRBV19	TRBJ2-7	-	TGTGCCAGTAGTATTTGGCCCCCATTACAGGGGTCCTACGAGCAGTACTTC	CASSIWPPLQGSYEQYF
TRBD1	TRBV6-6	TRBJ1-6	-	TGTGCCAGCAGTTCCAGTGGGACAGGGCCTTTAGGACCCCTCCACTTT	CASSSSGTGPLGPLHF
TRBD1	TRBV18	TRBJ1-1	-	TGTGCCAGCTCACCACTTTTTCTGGGACAGGGGGCAGGAGACACTGAAGCTTTCTTT	CASSPLFLGQGAGDTEAFF
TRBD1	TRBV28	TRBJ2-1	once	TGTGCCAGCAGCCGTAGACCGGGACAGGGTGATTCCCACAATGAGCAGTTCTTC	CASSRRPGQGDSHNEQFF
TRBD1	TRBV7-3	TRBJ1-6	-	TGTGCCAGCAGCCCACAGGGGGGCAGGGGGCATACCCCCCTCCACTTT	CASSPQGGRGHTPLHF
-	TRBV9	TRBJ1-3	-	TGTGCCAGCAGCGGGTCCCCACGGGGAAACACCATATATTTT	CASSGSPRGNTIYF
TRBD1	TRBV28	TRBJ2-5	-	TGTGCCAGCAGCCCCTGGGGACAGGGGGTGGAGACCCAGTACTTC	CASSPWGQGVETQYF
-	TRBV30	TRBJ2-7	-	TGTGCCTGGAGTGGGCTTACCTACGAGCAGTACTTC	CAWSGLTYEQYF
-	TRBV28	TRBJ1-4	-	TGTGCCAGCAGTTTCGGTCAAGAAAAACTGTTTTTT	CASSFGQEKLFF
-	TRBV2	TRBJ1-6	-	TGTGCCAGCGACATGGACAATAATTCACCCCTCCACTTT	CASDMDNNSPLHF
TRBD1	TRBV4-1	TRBJ1-4	-	TGCGCCAGCAGCCGGATAGGACAGGGGTCAACTAATGAAAAACTGTTTTTT	CASSRIGQGSTNEKLFF
-	TRBV4-1	TRBJ2-2	-	TGCGCCAGCAGCTACCCCCGGGACTTCGAGTCGGTGGAGCTGTTTTTT	CASSYPRDFESVELFF
-	TRBV11-1	TRBJ2-1	-	TGTGCCAGCAGTAATAACGGAGGGGATGAGCAGTTCTTC	CASSNNGGDEQFF
TRBD1	TRBV5-1	TRBJ2-6	-	TGCGCCAGCTTCCGGGACAGGGTCTTTGGGGCCAACGTCCTGACTTTC	CASFRDRVFGANVLTF
TRBD1	TRBV7-9	TRBJ1-2	-	TGTGCCAGCAGCTTAGAAGCAGGGGGCCGTTATGGCTACACCTTC	CASSLEAGGRYGYTF
TRBD1	TRBV25-1	TRBJ1-5	-	TGTGCCAGCAGTGAATCGGGCAGGGGGCGCAATCAGCCCCAGCATTTT	CASSESGRGRNQPQHF
TRBD1	TRBV19	TRBJ1-1	-	TGTGCCAGTAGTACACAGGGGTTCACTGAAGCTTTCTTT	CASSTQGFTEAFF
TRBD1	TRBV6-5	TRBJ2-1	-	TGTGCCAGCAGTTACGGGGGACAGTCAAGGTATGAGCAGTTCTTC	CASSYGGQSRYEQFF
-	TRBV28	TRBJ2-2	-	TGTGCCAGCCGGGCTTCGACAGGGAACACCGGGGAGCTGTTTTTT	CASRASTGNTGELFF
TRBD1	TRBV5-4	TRBJ1-5	-	TGTGCCAGCAGCTTGGGGGGACAGGGAGCCCAGCCCCAGCATTTT	CASSLGGQGAQPQHF
-	TRBV28	TRBJ1-1	-	TGTGCCAGCAGAATCAGTCATTTGAACACTGAAGCTTTCTTT	CASRISHLNTEAFF
TRBD2	TRBV2	TRBJ2-1	-	TGTGCCAGCACGGCGGGAGTTTCCTACAATGAGCAGTTCTTC	CASTAGVSYNEQFF
TRBD1	TRBV5-3	TRBJ2-2	once	TGTGCCAGAAGCGTAGACAGGGTATTAAGGGAGCTGTTTTTT	CARSVDRVLRELFF
TRBD2	TRBV7-2	TRBJ2-3	-	TGTGCCAGCAGCCGCACGGGGTTAGCGGGGGGGCGAAAGGGAGATACGCAGTATTTT	CASSRTGLAGGRKGDTQYF
-	TRBV19	TRBJ1-5	-	TGTGCCACCCGTTCCCCCCCCGCTACTTATAGCAATCAGCCCCAGCATTTT	CATRSPPATYSNQPQHF
-	TRBV30	TRBJ1-4	-	TGTGCCTGCGTCCCGGAGGGAGTTGAAAAACTGTTTTTT	CACVPEGVEKLFF
-	TRBV6-1	TRBJ2-3	-	TGTGCCAGCAGTCCCGAGTGGGATACGCAGTATTTT	CASSPEWDTQYF